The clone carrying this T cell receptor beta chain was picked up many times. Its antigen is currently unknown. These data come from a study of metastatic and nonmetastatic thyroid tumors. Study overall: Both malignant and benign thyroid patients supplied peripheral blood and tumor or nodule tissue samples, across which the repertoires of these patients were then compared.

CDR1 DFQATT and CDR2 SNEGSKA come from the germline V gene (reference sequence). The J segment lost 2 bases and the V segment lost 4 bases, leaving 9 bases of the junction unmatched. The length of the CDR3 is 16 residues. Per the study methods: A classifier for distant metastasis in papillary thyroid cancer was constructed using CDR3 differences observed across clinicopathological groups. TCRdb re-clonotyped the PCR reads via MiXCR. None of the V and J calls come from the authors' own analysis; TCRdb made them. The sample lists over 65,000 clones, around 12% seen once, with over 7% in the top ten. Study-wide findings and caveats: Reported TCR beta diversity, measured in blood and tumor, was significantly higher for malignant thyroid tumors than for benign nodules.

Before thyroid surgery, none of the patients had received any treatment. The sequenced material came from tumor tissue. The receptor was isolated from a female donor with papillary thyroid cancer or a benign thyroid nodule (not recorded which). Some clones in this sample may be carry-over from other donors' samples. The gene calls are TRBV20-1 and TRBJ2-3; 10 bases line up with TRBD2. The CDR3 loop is CSATVASGSLTDTQYF. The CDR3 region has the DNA TGCAGTGCTACAGTGGCTAGCGGGAGTCTCACAGATACGCAGTATTTT.